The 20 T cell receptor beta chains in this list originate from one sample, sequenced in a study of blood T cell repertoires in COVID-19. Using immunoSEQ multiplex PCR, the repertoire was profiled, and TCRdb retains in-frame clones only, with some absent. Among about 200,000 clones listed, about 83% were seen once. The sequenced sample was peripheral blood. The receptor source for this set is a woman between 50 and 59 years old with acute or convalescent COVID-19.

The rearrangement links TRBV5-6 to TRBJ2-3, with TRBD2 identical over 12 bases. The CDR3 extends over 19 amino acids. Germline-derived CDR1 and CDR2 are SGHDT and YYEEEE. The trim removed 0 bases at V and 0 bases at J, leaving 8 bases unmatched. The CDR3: CASSLGLAGVRLSTDTQYF. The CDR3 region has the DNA TGTGCCAGCAGCTTGGGACTAGCGGGAGTACGACTAAGCACAGATACGCAGTATTTT.

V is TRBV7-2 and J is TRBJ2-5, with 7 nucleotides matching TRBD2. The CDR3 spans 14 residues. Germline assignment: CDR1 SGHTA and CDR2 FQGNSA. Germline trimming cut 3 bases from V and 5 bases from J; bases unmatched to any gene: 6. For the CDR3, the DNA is TGTGCCAGCAGCTTCGGCGGGAGTATCGAGACCCAGTACTTC. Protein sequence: CASSFGGSIETQYF. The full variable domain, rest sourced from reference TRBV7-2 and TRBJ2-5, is GAGVSQSPSNKVTEKGKDVELRCDPISGHTALYWYRQSLGQGLEFLIYFQGNSAPDKSGLPSDRFSAERTGGSVSTLTIQRTQQEDSAVYLCASSFGGSIETQYFGPGTRLLVL.

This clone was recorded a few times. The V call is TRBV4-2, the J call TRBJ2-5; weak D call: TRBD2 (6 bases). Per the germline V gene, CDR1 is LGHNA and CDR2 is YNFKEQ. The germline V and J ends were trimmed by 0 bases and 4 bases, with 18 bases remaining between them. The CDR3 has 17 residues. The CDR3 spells CASSQDPPTSGRETQYF. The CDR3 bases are TGTGCCAGCAGCCAAGATCCCCCCACAAGCGGGCGAGAGACCCAGTACTTC.

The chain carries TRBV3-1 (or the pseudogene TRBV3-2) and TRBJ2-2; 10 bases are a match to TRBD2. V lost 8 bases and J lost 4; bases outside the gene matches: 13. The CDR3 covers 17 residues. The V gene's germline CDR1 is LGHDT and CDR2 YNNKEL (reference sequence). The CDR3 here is CASFGLAGDAGTGELFF. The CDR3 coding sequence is TGTGCCAGCTTCGGGCTAGCGGGAGACGCGGGCACCGGGGAGCTGTTTTTT.

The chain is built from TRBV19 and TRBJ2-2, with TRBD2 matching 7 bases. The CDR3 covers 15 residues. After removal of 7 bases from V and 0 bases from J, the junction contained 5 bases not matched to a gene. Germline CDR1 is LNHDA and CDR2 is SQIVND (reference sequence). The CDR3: CASIRSGTNTGELFF. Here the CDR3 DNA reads TGTGCCAGTATCCGGAGCGGGACGAACACCGGGGAGCTGTTTTTT.

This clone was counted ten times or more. For the CDR3, the DNA is TGTGCCAGCAGTTACTCTCCCACTAGCGGAATCTACAATGAGCAGTTCTTC. It codes for CASSYSPTSGIYNEQFF. The chain couples TRBV6-2 or TRBV6-3 to TRBJ2-1; TRBD2 aligns across 8 bases. There are 17 residues in the CDR3. CDR1 and CDR2 (germline): MNHEY, SVGEGT. V shed 0 bases, J shed 3 bases, and the junction held 7 bases outside the gene matches.

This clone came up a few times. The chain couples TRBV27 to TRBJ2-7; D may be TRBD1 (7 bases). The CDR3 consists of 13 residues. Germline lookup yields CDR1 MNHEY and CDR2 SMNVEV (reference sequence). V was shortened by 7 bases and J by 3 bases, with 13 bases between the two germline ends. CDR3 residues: CASTRGDGYEQYF. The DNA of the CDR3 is TGTGCCAGCACCAGGGGGGACGGCTACGAGCAGTACTTC.

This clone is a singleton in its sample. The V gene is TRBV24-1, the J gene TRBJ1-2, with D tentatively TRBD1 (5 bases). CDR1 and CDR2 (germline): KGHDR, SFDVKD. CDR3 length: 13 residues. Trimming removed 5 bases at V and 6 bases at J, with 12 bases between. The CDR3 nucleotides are TGTGCCACCAGTGGTTCCAGGGTGGATGGCTACACCTTC. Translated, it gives CATSGSRVDGYTF.

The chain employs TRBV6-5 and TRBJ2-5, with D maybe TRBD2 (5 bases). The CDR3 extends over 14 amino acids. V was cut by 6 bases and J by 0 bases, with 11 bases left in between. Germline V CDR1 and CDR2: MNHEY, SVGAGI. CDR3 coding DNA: TGTGCCAGCAGCACGGGATTCCACCAAGAGACCCAGTACTTC. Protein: CASSTGFHQETQYF.

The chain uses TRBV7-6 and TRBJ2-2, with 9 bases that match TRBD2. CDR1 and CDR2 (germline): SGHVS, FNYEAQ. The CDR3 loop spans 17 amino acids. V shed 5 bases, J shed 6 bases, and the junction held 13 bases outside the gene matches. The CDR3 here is CASSASTGLALAGELFF. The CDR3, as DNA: TGTGCCAGCAGCGCCAGCACGGGACTAGCTCTGGCCGGGGAGCTGTTTTTT.

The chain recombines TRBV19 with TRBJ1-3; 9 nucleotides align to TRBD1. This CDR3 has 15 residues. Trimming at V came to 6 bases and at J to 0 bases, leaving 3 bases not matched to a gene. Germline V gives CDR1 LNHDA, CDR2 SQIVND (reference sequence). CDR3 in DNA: TGTGCCAGTAGCCGGGACAGGGACTCTGGAAACACCATATATTTT. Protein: CASSRDRDSGNTIYF.

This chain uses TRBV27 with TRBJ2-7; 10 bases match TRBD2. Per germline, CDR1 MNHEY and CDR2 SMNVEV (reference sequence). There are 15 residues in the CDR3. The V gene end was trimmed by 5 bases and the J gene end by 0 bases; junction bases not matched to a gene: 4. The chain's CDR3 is CASSRRTSGSYEQYF. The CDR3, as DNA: TGTGCCAGCAGTCGTCGGACTAGCGGCTCCTACGAGCAGTACTTC.

CDR3 nucleotide sequence: TGTGCCAGCAGTCTCGGGAGGATTGGAAACACCATATATTTT. Its translation: CASSLGRIGNTIYF. The V gene is TRBV27, the J gene TRBJ1-3, with D unclear. Germline lookup yields CDR1 MNHEY and CDR2 SMNVEV (reference sequence). The CDR3 is 14 residues long. V shed 5 bases and J shed 3 bases, with 11 bases lying between them.

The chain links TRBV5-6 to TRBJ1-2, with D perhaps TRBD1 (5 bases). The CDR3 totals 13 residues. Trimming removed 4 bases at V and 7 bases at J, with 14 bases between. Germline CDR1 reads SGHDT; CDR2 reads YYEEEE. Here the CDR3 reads CASSEDGARGYTF. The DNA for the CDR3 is TGTGCCAGCAGCGAGGATGGGGCCCGTGGCTACACCTTC.

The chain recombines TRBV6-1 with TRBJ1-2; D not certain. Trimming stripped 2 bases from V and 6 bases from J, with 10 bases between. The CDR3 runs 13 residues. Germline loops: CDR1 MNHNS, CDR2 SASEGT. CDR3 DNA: TGTGCCAGCAGTGAAAGGGCGGGAGATGGCTACACCTTC. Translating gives CASSERAGDGYTF.

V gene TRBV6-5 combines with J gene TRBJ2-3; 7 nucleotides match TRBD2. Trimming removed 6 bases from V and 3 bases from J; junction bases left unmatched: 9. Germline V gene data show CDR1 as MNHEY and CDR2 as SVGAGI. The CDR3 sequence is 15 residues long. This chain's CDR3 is CASRPGRAATDTQYF. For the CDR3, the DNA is TGTGCCAGCAGACCGGGGAGGGCCGCGACAGATACGCAGTATTTT.

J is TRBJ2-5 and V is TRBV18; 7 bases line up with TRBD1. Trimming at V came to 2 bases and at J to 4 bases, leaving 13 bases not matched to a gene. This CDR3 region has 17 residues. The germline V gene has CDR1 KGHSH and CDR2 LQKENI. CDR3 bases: TGTGCCAGCTCACCAGAAAGCTATACAGGGGAAGGAGAGACCCAGTACTTC. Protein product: CASSPESYTGEGETQYF.

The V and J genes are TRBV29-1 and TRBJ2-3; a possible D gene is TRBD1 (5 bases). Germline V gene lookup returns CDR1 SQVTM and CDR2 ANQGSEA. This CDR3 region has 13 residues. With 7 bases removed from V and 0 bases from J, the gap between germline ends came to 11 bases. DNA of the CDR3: TGCAGCGCAATCGACAGCAGCACAGATACGCAGTATTTT. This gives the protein CSAIDSSTDTQYF.

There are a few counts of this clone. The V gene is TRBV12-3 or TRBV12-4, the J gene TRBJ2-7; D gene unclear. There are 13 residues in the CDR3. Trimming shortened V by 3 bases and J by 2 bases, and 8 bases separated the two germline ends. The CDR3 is CASSFSSTYEQYF. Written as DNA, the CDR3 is TGTGCCAGCAGTTTTAGCAGTACCTACGAGCAGTACTTC.

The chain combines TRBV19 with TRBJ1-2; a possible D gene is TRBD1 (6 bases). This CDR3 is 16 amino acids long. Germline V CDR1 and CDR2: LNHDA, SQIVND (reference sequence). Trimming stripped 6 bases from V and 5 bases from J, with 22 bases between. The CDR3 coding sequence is TGTGCCAGTAGATCGGGGGGGGACAACGGGCGGTATGGCTACACCTTC. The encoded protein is CASRSGGDNGRYGYTF.